The 23 T cell receptor beta chains in this list originate from one sample, sequenced in a study of cytomegalovirus exposure and HLA in healthy donors. PCR employed 60 Vbeta and 13 Jbeta primers. Profiling relied on immunoSEQ multiplex PCR, and the TCRdb table lists in-frame clones only, not all of them. The sample holds about 120,000 clones, under 80% seen once. Source material: PBMCs. All receptors come from a man between 60 and 75 years old in good health and CMV-seropositive.

The V call is TRBV2, the J call TRBJ1-2; no clear D. The V end was cut by 1 base, the J end by 10 bases, with 13 bases between. Looked up from germline, CDR1 is SNHLY and CDR2 is FYNNEI. The CDR3 has 13 amino acids. CDR3 nucleotides: TGTGCCAGCAGTGAAGGGCGGGGAACCGTCTACACCTTC. This codes for CASSEGRGTVYTF.

V is TRBV9 and J is TRBJ1-2; 8 bases line up with TRBD1. The CDR3 runs to 16 residues. The V segment lost 3 bases and the J segment 3 bases; nucleotides outside the gene matches: 10. From germline, CDR1 is SGDLS and CDR2 YYNGEE. The CDR3 nucleotides read TGTGCCAGCAGCGCGCGCCCGGGGGGACAGGACTATGGCTACACCTTC. It yields the protein CASSARPGGQDYGYTF.

V is TRBV30 and J is TRBJ1-1, with D unclear. Germline loops: CDR1 GTSNPN, CDR2 SVGIG (reference sequence). The CDR3 has 13 residues. V dropped 1 base and J dropped 4 bases, with 10 bases sitting between them. The DNA of the CDR3 is TGTGCCTGGAGTGGGAGGCGCGGCACTGAAGCTTTCTTT. Amino acids: CAWSGRRGTEAFF.

V usage is TRBV7-2 and J usage is TRBJ2-3; possibly TRBD2 for D (7 bases). CDR3 length: 18 residues. Germline CDR1 is SGHTA and CDR2 is FQGNSA. With 6 bases removed from V and 1 base from J, the gap between germline ends came to 23 bases. The CDR3 sequence: CASRKLGGAGAGTDTQYF. The CDR3 region has the DNA TGTGCCAGCAGAAAATTAGGGGGTGCGGGGGCGGGCACAGATACGCAGTATTTT.

The chain joins TRBV10-1 to TRBJ2-5, with 7 bases aligning to TRBD1. CDR3 size: 12 residues. The V gene's germline CDR1 is WNHNN and CDR2 SYGVQD (reference sequence). V lost 10 bases and J lost 3; bases outside the gene matches: 5. The CDR3 reads CATGDSEETQYF. CDR3 nucleotides: TGCGCCACCGGGGACAGCGAAGAGACCCAGTACTTC.

This rearrangement joins TRBV6-1 to TRBJ1-5, with 7 positions matching TRBD1. The V and J ends lost 8 bases and 1 base, in that order; junction bases with no gene match: 8. Germline V gene lookup returns CDR1 MNHNS and CDR2 SASEGT. The CDR3 is 15 residues long. DNA for the CDR3: TGTGCCAGCGGAAGACAGGGAGTGAGCAATCAGCCCCAGCATTTT. It is translated as CASGRQGVSNQPQHF.

The chain couples TRBV9 to TRBJ1-6; D ambiguous. The germline V and J ends were trimmed by 0 bases and 2 bases, with 12 bases remaining between them. Germline CDR1 SGDLS, CDR2 YYNGEE. This CDR3 spans 17 amino acids. The CDR3 nucleotides read TGTGCCAGCAGCGTAGAATCATGGCAGGCCTATAATTCACCCCTCCACTTT. Translated, it gives CASSVESWQAYNSPLHF. The variable domain in full, with the rest retrieved from reference TRBV9 and TRBJ1-6, is DSGVTQTPKHLITATGQRVTLRCSPRSGDLSVYWYQQSLDQGLQFLIQYYNGEERAKGNILERFSAQQFPDLHSELNLSSLELGDSALYFCASSVESWQAYNSPLHFGNGTRLTVT.

The J gene is TRBJ1-2, the V gene TRBV19; TRBD1 might be the D (5 bases). The ends were cut back, 2 bases at V and 5 bases at J, with 15 bases in the middle. Germline assignment: CDR1 LNHDA and CDR2 SQIVND (reference sequence). The CDR3 is 15 amino acids. The CDR3 DNA is TGTGCCAGTAGTATAACGGCTGGGGGGGAGTATGGCTACACCTTC. It codes for CASSITAGGEYGYTF.

The chain combines TRBV5-1 with TRBJ2-7, with D possibly TRBD1 on 5 matching bases. The CDR3 runs to 13 residues. Trimming cost V 3 bases and J 6 bases, with 13 bases left between them. Germline lookup yields CDR1 SGHRS and CDR2 YFSETQ. CDR3 coding DNA: TGCGCCAGCAGCTGGCTAGGACAAAGCGAGCAGTACTTC. Its translation is CASSWLGQSEQYF. The variable domain in full, completed from reference TRBV5-1 and TRBJ2-7, reads KAGVTQTPRYLIKTRGQQVTLSCSPISGHRSVSWYQQTPGQGLQFLFEYFSETQRNKGNFPGRFSGRQFSNSRSEMNVSTLELGDSALYLCASSWLGQSEQYFGPGTRLTVT.

The gene calls are TRBV6-6 and TRBJ2-7, with 7 bases matching TRBD1. The J segment lost 3 bases and the V segment lost 6 bases, leaving 11 bases of the junction unmatched. CDR1 is MNHNY and CDR2 is SVGAGI in the germline V gene (reference sequence). CDR3 size: 15 residues. The CDR3 reads CASSNPRQGRYEQYF. The CDR3 nucleotides are TGTGCCAGCAGCAATCCTCGACAGGGTCGCTACGAGCAGTACTTC.

This clone occurred a few times. V usage is TRBV7-9 and J usage is TRBJ1-2; 7 bases map to TRBD1. With 5 bases clipped from V and 3 bases from J, the junction kept 3 bases outside the gene matches. The CDR3 spans 13 residues. Per the germline V gene, CDR1 is SEHNR and CDR2 is FQNEAQ (reference sequence). The CDR3 coding sequence is TGTGCCAGCAGCCTACAGGGGTACTATGGCTACACCTTC. Its protein is CASSLQGYYGYTF.

This chain uses TRBV5-1 with TRBJ1-4, with 7 bases identical to TRBD1. V shed 4 bases, J shed 2 bases, and the junction held 8 bases outside the gene matches. The CDR3 contains 16 residues. Looked up from germline, CDR1 is SGHRS and CDR2 is YFSETQ. As DNA, the CDR3 is TGCGCCAGCAGCCTGACAGGGTTTATCACTAATGAAAAACTGTTTTTT. It is translated as CASSLTGFITNEKLFF.

J is TRBJ1-3 and V is TRBV9; 9 bases map to TRBD1. CDR1 SGDLS and CDR2 YYNGEE come from the germline V gene. The V gene end was trimmed by 4 bases and the J gene end by 0 bases; junction bases not matched to a gene: 8. This CDR3 is built from 17 residues. CDR3 region: CASSTRTGARSGNTIYF. The CDR3, as DNA: TGTGCCAGCAGCACACGGACAGGGGCCCGCTCTGGAAACACCATATATTTT.

The V gene is TRBV2, the J gene TRBJ2-5, with 9 bases identical to TRBD1. The CDR3 loop spans 13 amino acids. Germline CDR1 reads SNHLY; CDR2 reads FYNNEI. With 4 bases clipped from V and 3 bases from J, the junction kept 0 bases outside the gene matches. The CDR3 loop reads CASSGDREETQYF. The CDR3 DNA reads TGTGCCAGCAGTGGGGACAGGGAAGAGACCCAGTACTTC.

CDR3 in amino acids: CASSRTGGDYGYTF. Here the CDR3 DNA reads TGTGCCAGCAGCCGAACAGGGGGCGACTATGGCTACACCTTC. J is TRBJ1-2 and V is TRBV5-4, with 9 bases fitting TRBD1. Per germline, CDR1 SGHNT and CDR2 YYREEE (reference sequence). This CDR3 region has 14 residues. The V gene end was trimmed by 4 bases and the J gene end by 3 bases; junction bases not matched to a gene: 4. The full variable domain, its missing parts supplied by reference TRBV5-4 and TRBJ1-2, is ETGVTQSPTHLIKTRGQQVTLRCSSQSGHNTVSWYQQALGQGPQFIFQYYREEENGRGNFPPRFSGLQFPNYSSELNVNALELDDSALYLCASSRTGGDYGYTFGSGTRLTVV.

The CDR3 loop reads CAVGQGINIQYF. The CDR3 region has the DNA TGTGCTGTGGGACAGGGGATAAACATTCAGTACTTC. This chain joins TRBV7-7 and TRBJ2-4; 10 nucleotides line up with TRBD1. Germline V gene sequence: CDR1 SSHAT, CDR2 FNYEAQ (reference sequence). The CDR3 contains 12 residues.

V gene TRBV5-1 combines with J gene TRBJ1-4; the D gene is possibly TRBD1 (5 bases). With 0 bases removed from V and 7 bases from J, the gap between germline ends came to 10 bases. The CDR3 length is 14 residues. CDR1 is SGHRS, CDR2 YFSETQ, per germline. The CDR3 region is CASSLDWTPEKLFF. CDR3 DNA sequence: TGCGCCAGCAGCTTGGATTGGACACCTGAAAAACTGTTTTTT.

The chain combines TRBV5-6 with TRBJ1-1; the D gene is possibly TRBD1 (5 bases). Germline lookup yields CDR1 SGHDT and CDR2 YYEEEE. The CDR3 totals 14 residues. V was pared by 5 bases and J by 0 bases, with 11 bases between. CDR3 sequence reads: CASSFPGMNTEAFF. The CDR3 DNA sequence: TGTGCCAGCAGTTTCCCAGGGATGAACACTGAAGCTTTCTTT. Full variable domain (remainder filled in from reference TRBV5-6 and TRBJ1-1): DAGVTQSPTHLIKTRGQQVTLRCSPKSGHDTVSWYQQALGQGPQFIFQYYEEEERQRGNFPDRFSGHQFPNYSSELNVNALLLGDSALYLCASSFPGMNTEAFFGQGTRLTVV.

There are a few counts of this clone. The chain is built from TRBV5-1 and TRBJ1-2; D is unresolved. V lost 1 base to trimming and J lost 3 bases, with 16 bases between them. Germline V lookup: CDR1 SGHRS, CDR2 YFSETQ. The CDR3 covers 16 residues. The CDR3 nucleotides are TGCGCCAGCAGCTTGAATAGTCGGGGAGGTGACTATGGCTACACCTTC. Translation gives CASSLNSRGGDYGYTF. Based on the CDR3 plus reference TRBV5-1 and TRBJ1-2, the full variable domain is KAGVTQTPRYLIKTRGQQVTLSCSPISGHRSVSWYQQTPGQGLQFLFEYFSETQRNKGNFPGRFSGRQFSNSRSEMNVSTLELGDSALYLCASSLNSRGGDYGYTFGSGTRLTVV.

The chain recombines TRBV5-8 with TRBJ1-1; 7 positions match TRBD1. V gave up 5 bases and J gave up 4 bases; unmatched junction bases: 8. CDR3 length: 14 amino acids. Per the germline V gene, CDR1 is SGHTS and CDR2 is YDEGEE. The CDR3 DNA reads TGTGCCAGCAGTCGCCGGACAGGCGGCACTGAAGCTTTCTTT. Translating it yields CASSRRTGGTEAFF.

V usage is TRBV6-1 and J usage is TRBJ2-3, with a tentative D call TRBD1 (5 bases). Trimming pared 8 bases from V and 2 bases from J, leaving 14 bases between. This CDR3 spans 14 amino acids. The V gene's germline CDR1 is MNHNS and CDR2 SASEGT. The CDR3 bases are TGTGCCAGCTCAGGGCAGAAGTTCACAGATACGCAGTATTTT. This gives the protein CASSGQKFTDTQYF.

The chain carries TRBV5-1 and TRBJ1-1; tentative D call: TRBD1 (6 bases). This CDR3 has 15 residues. CDR1 and CDR2 from the germline V gene are SGHRS and YFSETQ. The V and J ends lost 0 bases and 4 bases respectively, with 13 bases between them. CDR3 bases: TGCGCCAGCAGCTTGGAGGGGGGAGGGGGCACTGAAGCTTTCTTT. Protein sequence: CASSLEGGGGTEAFF.

This chain joins TRBV2 and TRBJ1-3, with D perhaps matching TRBD1 (5 bases). The V gene lost 5 bases and the J gene lost 9 bases, with 11 bases spanning the gap. The germline V gene has CDR1 SNHLY and CDR2 FYNNEI. The CDR3 loop spans 12 amino acids. The CDR3 nucleotides read TGTGCCAGCAGTAGCAGGGATGGCACCATATATTTT. Residues: CASSSRDGTIYF.